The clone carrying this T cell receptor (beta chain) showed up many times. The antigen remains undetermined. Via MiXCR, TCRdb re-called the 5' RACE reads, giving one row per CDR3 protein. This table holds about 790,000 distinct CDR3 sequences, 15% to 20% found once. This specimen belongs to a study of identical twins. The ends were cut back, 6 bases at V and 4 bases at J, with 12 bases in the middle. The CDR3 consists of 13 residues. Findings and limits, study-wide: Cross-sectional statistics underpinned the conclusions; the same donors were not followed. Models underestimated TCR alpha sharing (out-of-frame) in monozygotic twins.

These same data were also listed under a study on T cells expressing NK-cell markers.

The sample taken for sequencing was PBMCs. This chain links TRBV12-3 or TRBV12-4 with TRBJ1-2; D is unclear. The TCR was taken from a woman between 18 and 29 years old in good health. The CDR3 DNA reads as TGTGCCAGCAGCTTGGGCGGATCCTATGGCTACACCTTC. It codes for CASSLGGSYGYTF.